What follows are 21 T cell receptor beta chains derived from one specimen sequenced in a study of blood T cell repertoires in COVID-19. Data came from immunoSEQ multiplex PCR; TCRdb stores just in-frame clones and leaves some out. The sample carries approximately 130,000 clones, roughly 79% recorded once. The specimen sequenced was peripheral blood. These receptors all stem from a human donor in a cohort sampled during active COVID-19.

This chain links TRBV18 with TRBJ1-3, with D possibly matching TRBD1 (5 bases). CDR1 is KGHSH, CDR2 LQKENI, per germline. The length of the CDR3 is 16 residues. With 3 bases removed from V and 2 bases from J, the gap between germline ends came to 14 bases. This CDR3 is CASSPRQIQAGNTIYF. The DNA for the CDR3 is TGTGCCAGCTCACCCAGACAGATCCAGGCTGGAAACACCATATATTTT. Full variable domain (rest looked up from reference TRBV18 and TRBJ1-3): NAGVMQNPRHLVRRRGQEARLRCSPMKGHSHVYWYRQLPEEGLKFMVYLQKENIIDESGMPKERFSAEFPKEGPSILRIQQVVRGDSAAYFCASSPRQIQAGNTIYFGEGSWLTVV.

V and J are TRBV6-5 and TRBJ1-4, with 7 bases that match TRBD1. Germline V gives CDR1 MNHEY, CDR2 SVGAGI. The CDR3 covers 15 residues. The V and J ends lost 5 bases and 3 bases, in that order; junction bases with no gene match: 6. The CDR3 DNA follows: TGTGCCAGCAGTACCAGGGGGGTGTCTAATGAAAAACTGTTTTTT. It encodes CASSTRGVSNEKLFF.

The chain carries TRBV6-1 and TRBJ2-5, with D perhaps matching TRBD1 (5 bases). The germline V gene encodes CDR1 MNHNS and CDR2 SASEGT. Trimming left V 0 bases short and J 5 bases short, with 19 bases between. The CDR3 extends over 17 amino acids. The CDR3 sequence is CASSEARRAGLMETQYF. The DNA of the CDR3 is TGTGCCAGCAGTGAAGCTCGAAGGGCAGGGCTAATGGAGACCCAGTACTTC.

This sequence joins TRBV6-5 and TRBJ1-2, with D unresolved. The CDR3 is made up of 16 amino acids. Germline values: CDR1 MNHEY, CDR2 SVGAGI. The V end lost 2 bases, the J end lost 2 bases, and 15 bases lay between the germline ends. Written as DNA, the CDR3 is TGTGCCAGCAGTTACATTGCCGGGGTCAGAAACTATGGCTACACCTTC. It encodes CASSYIAGVRNYGYTF.

The chain links TRBV5-6 to TRBJ1-1; D not resolved. With 0 bases removed from V and 11 bases from J, the gap between germline ends came to 11 bases. This CDR3 spans 12 amino acids. The germline CDR1 and CDR2 sequences are SGHDT and YYEEEE. The CDR3 reads CASSLEGREAFF. The CDR3 coding sequence is TGTGCCAGCAGCTTGGAAGGAAGGGAGGCTTTCTTT.

The CDR3 DNA is TGCGCCAGCAGCTCACAGGGGGCGAACACTGAAGCTTTCTTT. It is translated as CASSSQGANTEAFF. The genes are TRBV5-1 and TRBJ1-1, with 9 nucleotides matching TRBD1. V lost 3 bases and J lost 1; bases outside the gene matches: 1. The CDR3 totals 14 residues. Germline values: CDR1 SGHRS, CDR2 YFSETQ.

In the case of this clone: At the DNA level, this CDR3 is encoded by other sequences in the same sample as well. For the CDR3, the DNA is TGTGCCAGCAGCTTAAGTCGGCAGGGAGGGGGGGGCTACACCTTC. It encodes CASSLSRQGGGGYTF. The V and J genes are TRBV7-8 and TRBJ1-2; the D gene is possibly TRBD1 (6 bases). CDR1 is SGHVS, CDR2 FQNEAQ, per germline. The CDR3 has 15 amino acids. Trimming shortened V by 2 bases and J by 8 bases, and 18 bases separated the two germline ends.

This chain uses TRBV9 with TRBJ2-6; the match to TRBD1 covers 8 bases. CDR3 length equals 17 residues. V lost 2 bases to trimming and J lost 1 base; unmatched junction nucleotides: 5. From germline, CDR1 is SGDLS and CDR2 YYNGEE. DNA of the CDR3: TGTGCCAGCAGCGTGGGTACAGGGGGATCTGGGGCCAACGTCCTGACTTTC. Its protein is CASSVGTGGSGANVLTF.

In its sample, this clone was seen once. The chain couples TRBV29-1 to TRBJ2-3; possibly TRBD1 for D (6 bases). In germline, CDR1 is SQVTM, CDR2 ANQGSEA. The V end lost 0 bases, the J end lost 6 bases, and 10 bases lay between the germline ends. There are 13 residues in the CDR3. CDR3 coding DNA: TGCAGCGTTGAAGAAGTCCAGGGGGATACGCAGTATTTT. It is translated as CSVEEVQGDTQYF.

The V gene is TRBV27, the J gene TRBJ2-7; D may be TRBD1 (7 bases). Trimming left V 8 bases short and J 0 bases short, with 11 bases between. The CDR3 contains 13 residues. Germline V CDR1 and CDR2: MNHEY, SMNVEV (reference sequence). The CDR3 DNA is TGTGCCAGCCGGGGGACAGACTCCTACGAGCAGTACTTC. Its protein product is CASRGTDSYEQYF.

This chain joins TRBV10-1 and TRBJ2-5; 11 bases map to TRBD2. Germline trimming cut 4 bases from V and 1 base from J; bases unmatched to any gene: 5. The CDR3 extends over 16 amino acids. Per the germline V gene, CDR1 is WNHNN and CDR2 is SYGVQD (reference sequence). The CDR3 DNA reads as TGCGCCAGCAGTGTGGCTAGCGGGGGGTCCCAAGAGACCCAGTACTTC. Amino acids: CASSVASGGSQETQYF.

This chain links TRBV10-3 with TRBJ1-5; D is uncertain. The CDR3 spans 12 residues. V lost 5 bases and J 4 bases, leaving 6 bases between the germline ends. CDR1 ENHRY and CDR2 SYGVKD come from the germline V gene. The CDR3 nucleotides are TGTGCCATCAGTCCCAGTAATCAGCCCCAGCATTTT. Amino acid sequence: CAISPSNQPQHF.

The J gene is TRBJ2-7, the V gene TRBV27; 8 nucleotides line up with TRBD1. Germline V gene lookup returns CDR1 MNHEY and CDR2 SMNVEV (reference sequence). The CDR3 is made up of 16 amino acids. The trim removed 5 bases at V and 0 bases at J, leaving 9 bases unmatched. CDR3 residues: CASSSRDRTGSYEQYF. CDR3 DNA: TGTGCCAGCAGTAGCCGGGACAGGACAGGCTCCTACGAGCAGTACTTC.

This rearrangement joins TRBV6-5 to TRBJ1-2, with a possible D match to TRBD1 (6 bases). Germline V gene sequence: CDR1 MNHEY, CDR2 SVGAGI. The length of the CDR3 is 13 residues. Trimming cost V 6 bases and J 7 bases, with 15 bases left between them. CDR3 amino acids: CASRSTGFSGYTF. The CDR3 DNA reads TGTGCCAGCAGGTCAACAGGGTTCTCTGGCTACACCTTC.

This chain connects TRBV19 to TRBJ2-7; 7 bases agree with TRBD1. Trimming at V came to 5 bases and at J to 2 bases, leaving 12 bases not matched to a gene. The length of the CDR3 is 16 residues. Germline V gene sequence: CDR1 LNHDA, CDR2 SQIVND (reference sequence). Here the CDR3 reads CASSPSGGYYAYEQYF. CDR3 nucleotides: TGTGCCAGTAGTCCCTCAGGGGGATATTACGCCTACGAGCAGTACTTC.

The V gene is TRBV28, the J gene TRBJ1-2; 7 bases fit TRBD1. CDR1 and CDR2 (germline): MDHEN, SYDVKM. V lost 2 bases and J lost 7; bases outside the gene matches: 7. The CDR3 consists of 14 residues. The CDR3 region is CASSLQGVRGGYTF. The CDR3 DNA follows: TGTGCCAGCAGTTTACAGGGGGTAAGGGGTGGCTACACCTTC.

V usage is TRBV5-1 and J usage is TRBJ2-5, with D possibly TRBD2 on 7 matching bases. Germline V gene data show CDR1 as SGHRS and CDR2 as YFSETQ. The CDR3 extends over 15 amino acids. Between the trimmed V and J ends, which lost 4 bases and 5 bases, there was a span of 18 bases. CDR3 in DNA: TGCGCCAGCAGCCGGCAGGGAGGGGGAGAGGAGACCCAGTACTTC. Protein: CASSRQGGGEETQYF. The entire variable domain, with the rest obtained from reference TRBV5-1 and TRBJ2-5, is as follows: KAGVTQTPRYLIKTRGQQVTLSCSPISGHRSVSWYQQTPGQGLQFLFEYFSETQRNKGNFPGRFSGRQFSNSRSEMNVSTLELGDSALYLCASSRQGGGEETQYFGPGTRLLVL.

The gene calls are TRBV7-8 and TRBJ2-7; a weak D match, TRBD2 (7 bases). With 5 bases removed from V and 6 bases from J, the gap between germline ends came to 23 bases. Germline V CDR1 and CDR2: SGHVS, FQNEAQ. CDR3 length: 16 amino acids. The CDR3 nucleotides read TGTGCCAGCAGCCTGCCCCGGGAGGATTCAGGGGTCGAGCAGTACTTC. This gives the protein CASSLPREDSGVEQYF.

V is TRBV7-7 and J is TRBJ2-2, with D tentatively TRBD1 (6 bases). Germline assignment: CDR1 SSHAT and CDR2 FNYEAQ (reference sequence). CDR3 size: 15 residues. V lost 5 bases to trimming and J lost 2 bases, with 12 bases between them. As DNA, the CDR3 is TGTGCCAGCAGCCCGGGACATGACAACACCGGGGAGCTGTTTTTT. Protein product: CASSPGHDNTGELFF.

V and J are TRBV29-1 and TRBJ1-1; the match to TRBD1 covers 7 bases. The V and J ends lost 8 bases and 2 bases, in that order; junction bases with no gene match: 8. This CDR3 is built from 13 residues. Germline V gives CDR1 SQVTM, CDR2 ANQGSEA. The CDR3 sequence: CSSRGQSNTEAFF. Written as DNA, the CDR3 is TGCAGCTCACGGGGACAGTCCAACACTGAAGCTTTCTTT. Drawing the rest from reference TRBV29-1 and TRBJ1-1, the complete variable domain is SAVISQKPSRDICQRGTSLTIQCQVDSQVTMMFWYRQQPGQSLTLIATANQGSEATYESGFVIDKFPISRPNLTFSTLTVSNMSPEDSSIYLCSSRGQSNTEAFFGQGTRLTVV.

This clone was recorded only once. J is TRBJ2-1 and V is TRBV6-5, with 10 bases matching TRBD2. V shed 5 bases and J 6 bases; nucleotides not matched to a gene: 7. Germline loops: CDR1 MNHEY, CDR2 SVGAGI. The CDR3 sequence is 15 residues long. The CDR3 coding sequence is TGTGCCAGCAGTCCCAGCGGGGGGGCCAGCAATGAGCAGTTCTTC. Encoded protein: CASSPSGGASNEQFF.